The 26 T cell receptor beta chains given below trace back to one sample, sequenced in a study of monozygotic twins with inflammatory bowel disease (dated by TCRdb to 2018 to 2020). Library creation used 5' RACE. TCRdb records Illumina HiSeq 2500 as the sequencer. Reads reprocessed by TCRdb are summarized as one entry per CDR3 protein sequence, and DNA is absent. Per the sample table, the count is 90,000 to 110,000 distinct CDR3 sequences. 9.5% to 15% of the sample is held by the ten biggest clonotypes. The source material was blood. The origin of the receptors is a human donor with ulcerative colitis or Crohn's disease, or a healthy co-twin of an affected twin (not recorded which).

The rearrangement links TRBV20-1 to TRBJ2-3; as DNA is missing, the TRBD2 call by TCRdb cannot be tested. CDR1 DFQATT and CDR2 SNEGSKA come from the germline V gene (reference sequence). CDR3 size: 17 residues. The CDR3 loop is CSARDLRTSGGTDTQYF.

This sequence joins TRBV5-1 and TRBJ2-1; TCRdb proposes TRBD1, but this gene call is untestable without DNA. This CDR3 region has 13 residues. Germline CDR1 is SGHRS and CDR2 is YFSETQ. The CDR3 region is CASSWTDYNEQFF.

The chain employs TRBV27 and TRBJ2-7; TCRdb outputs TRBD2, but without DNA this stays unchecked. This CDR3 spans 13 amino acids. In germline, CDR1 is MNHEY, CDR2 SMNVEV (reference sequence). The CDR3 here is CASWTGAGVGQYF.

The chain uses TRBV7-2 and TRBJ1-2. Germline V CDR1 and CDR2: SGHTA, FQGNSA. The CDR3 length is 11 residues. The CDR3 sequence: CASSLAAEFTF.

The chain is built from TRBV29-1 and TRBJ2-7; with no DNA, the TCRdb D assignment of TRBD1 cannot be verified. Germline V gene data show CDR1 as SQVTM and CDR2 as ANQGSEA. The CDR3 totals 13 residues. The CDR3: CSGAGGQNYEQYF.

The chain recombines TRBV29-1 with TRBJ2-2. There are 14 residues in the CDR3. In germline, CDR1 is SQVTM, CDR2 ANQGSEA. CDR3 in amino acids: CSVEDSRNTGELFF.

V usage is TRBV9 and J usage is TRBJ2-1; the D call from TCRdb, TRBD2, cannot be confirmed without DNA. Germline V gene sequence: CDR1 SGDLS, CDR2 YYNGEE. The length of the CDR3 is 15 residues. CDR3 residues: CASSVRSGLINEQFF.

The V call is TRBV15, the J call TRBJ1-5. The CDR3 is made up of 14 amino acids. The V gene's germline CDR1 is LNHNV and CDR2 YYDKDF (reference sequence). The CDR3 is CATKMGFSNQPQHF.

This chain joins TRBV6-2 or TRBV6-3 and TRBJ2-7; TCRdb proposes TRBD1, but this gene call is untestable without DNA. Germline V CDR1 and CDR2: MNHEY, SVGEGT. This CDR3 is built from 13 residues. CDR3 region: CASSNDRSYEQYF.

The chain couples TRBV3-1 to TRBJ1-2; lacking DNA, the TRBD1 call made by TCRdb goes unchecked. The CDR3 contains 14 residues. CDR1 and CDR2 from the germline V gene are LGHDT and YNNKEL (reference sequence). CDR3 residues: CASSQGGSPDGYTF.

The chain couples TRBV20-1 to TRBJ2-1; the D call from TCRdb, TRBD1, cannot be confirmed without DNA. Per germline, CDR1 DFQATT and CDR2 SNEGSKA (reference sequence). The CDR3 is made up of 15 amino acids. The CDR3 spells CSAPPSGSPYNEQFF.

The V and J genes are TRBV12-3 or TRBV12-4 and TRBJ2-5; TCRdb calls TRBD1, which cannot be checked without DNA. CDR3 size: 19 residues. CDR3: CASSTEQGFGGATRETQYF.

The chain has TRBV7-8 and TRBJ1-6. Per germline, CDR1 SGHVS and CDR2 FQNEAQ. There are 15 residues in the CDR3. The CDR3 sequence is CASSLGAGNYSPLHF.

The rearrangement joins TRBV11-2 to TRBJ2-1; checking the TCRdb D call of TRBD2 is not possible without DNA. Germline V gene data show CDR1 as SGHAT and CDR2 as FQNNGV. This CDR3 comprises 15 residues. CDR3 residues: CASSRPTSGINEQFF.

The CDR3 here is CASSIDPTTPYSNQPQHF. This chain connects TRBV19 to TRBJ1-5. CDR1 and CDR2 from the germline V gene are LNHDA and SQIVND (reference sequence). This CDR3 region has 18 residues.

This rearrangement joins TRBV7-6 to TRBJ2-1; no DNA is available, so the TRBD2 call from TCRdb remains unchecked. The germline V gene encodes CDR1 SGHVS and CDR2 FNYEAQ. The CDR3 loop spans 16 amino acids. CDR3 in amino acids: CASSLAPSGSISEQFF.

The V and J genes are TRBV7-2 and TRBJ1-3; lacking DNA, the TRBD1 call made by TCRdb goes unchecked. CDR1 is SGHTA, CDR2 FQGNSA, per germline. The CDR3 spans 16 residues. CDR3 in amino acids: CASITAGTGFGNTIYF.

The CDR3 region is CASSAHAGELFF. The chain couples TRBV6-5 to TRBJ2-2. CDR1 MNHEY and CDR2 SVGAGI come from the germline V gene. The CDR3 has 12 amino acids.

The CDR3 loop reads CASSPRPSGRTNEQFF. The rearrangement links TRBV4-1 to TRBJ2-1; TCRdb's D call of TRBD2 is untestable without DNA. Germline loops: CDR1 MGHRA, CDR2 YSYEKL. There are 16 residues in the CDR3.

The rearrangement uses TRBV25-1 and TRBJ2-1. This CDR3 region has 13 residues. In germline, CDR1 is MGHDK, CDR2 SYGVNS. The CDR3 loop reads CASSVRLMNEQFF. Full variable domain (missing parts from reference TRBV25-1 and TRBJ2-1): EADIYQTPRYLVIGTGKKITLECSQTMGHDKMYWYQQDPGMELHLIHYSYGVNSTEKGDLSSESTVSRIRTEHFPLTLESARPSHTSQYLCASSVRLMNEQFFGPGTRLTVL.

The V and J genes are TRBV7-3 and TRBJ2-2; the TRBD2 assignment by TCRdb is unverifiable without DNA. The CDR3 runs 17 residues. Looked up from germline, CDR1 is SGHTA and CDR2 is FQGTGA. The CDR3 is CASSLISGGGVTGELFF.

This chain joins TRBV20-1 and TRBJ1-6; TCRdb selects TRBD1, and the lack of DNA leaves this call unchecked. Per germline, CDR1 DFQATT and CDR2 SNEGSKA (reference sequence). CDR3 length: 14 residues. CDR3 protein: CSASRGSVESPLNF.

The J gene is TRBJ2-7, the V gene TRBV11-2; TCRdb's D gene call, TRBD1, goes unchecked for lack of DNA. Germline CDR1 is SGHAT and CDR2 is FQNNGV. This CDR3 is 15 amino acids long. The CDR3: CASSLGMGERNEQYF.

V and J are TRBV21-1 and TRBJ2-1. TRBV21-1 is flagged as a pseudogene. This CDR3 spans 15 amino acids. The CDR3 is CASSKRRELTNEQFF.

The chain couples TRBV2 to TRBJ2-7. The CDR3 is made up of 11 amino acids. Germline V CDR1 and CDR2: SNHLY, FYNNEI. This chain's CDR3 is CASRGVYEQYF.

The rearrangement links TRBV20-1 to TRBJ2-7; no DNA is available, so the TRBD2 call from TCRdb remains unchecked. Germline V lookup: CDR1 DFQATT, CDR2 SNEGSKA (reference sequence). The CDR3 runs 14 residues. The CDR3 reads CSARPSGSYYEQYF.